The 21 T cell receptor beta chains below all came from one sample that was sequenced in a study of T cells in women clearing cervical HPV infection. The repertoire was sequenced with immunoSEQ multiplex PCR; TCRdb's copy has only in-frame clones and lacks some. The table lists roughly 48,000 clones. The sequencing sample was made of blood buffy coat. The receptors originated from a woman between 18 and 70 years old with a cervical HPV16 infection that either progressed to CIN3+ or cleared (not recorded which).

A word on this clone: The CDR3 is cut off 3 residues early in the read; its end comes from the germline J gene. The gene calls are TRBV28 and TRBJ1-2, with 7 bases matching TRBD1. This CDR3 region has 15 residues. Germline CDR1 is MDHEN and CDR2 is SYDVKM. V dropped 3 bases and J dropped 6; count of bases not matched to a gene: 10. Incomplete CDR3 DNA: TGTGCCAGCAGTTTCTGGGACAGTCGTCGGGATGGC. This codes for CASSFWDSRRDG. The whole CDR3 protein is CASSFWDSRRDGYTF.

As regards this clone: The observed sequence ends 3 residues before the CDR3 terminus, with the missing tail filled in from the germline J gene. The V call is TRBV6-4, the J call TRBJ2-1; perhaps TRBD2 as D (6 bases). The germline V and J ends were trimmed by 8 bases and 4 bases, with 15 bases remaining between them. This CDR3 has 14 amino acids. Germline-derived CDR1 and CDR2 are MRHNA and SNTAGT. The CDR3 region is CASSLNGGYNEQFF. Incomplete CDR3 DNA: TGTGCCAGCTCCCTGAATGGGGGGTACAATGAG.

Points on this clone: With the read ending 3 residues before the CDR3 end, the germline J gene is used to fill in that end. The chain is built from TRBV12-3 or TRBV12-4 and TRBJ2-5, with a tentative D call TRBD2 (5 bases). Deletions cut 2 bases from V and 1 base from J, with 11 bases between. The CDR3 contains 15 residues. The DNA read from the CDR3 is TGTGCCAGCAGTTTATTTTCAAGCGGCCAAGAGACC. It encodes CASSLFSSGQET. The complete CDR3 sequence is CASSLFSSGQETQYF.

As regards this clone: An end of the junction does not agree with germline; a read error may underlie this. The read terminates 3 residues ahead of where the CDR3 ends, so the germline J gene completes it. The chain joins TRBV4-2 to TRBJ2-3, with D perhaps TRBD1 (6 bases). The CDR3 runs 14 residues. CDR1 LGHNA and CDR2 YNFKEQ come from the germline V gene. CDR3 DNA, as far as it was read: TGCGCCAGCAGCCAAGAGAACAGGGTATATACG. Amino acid sequence: CASSQENRVYT. The whole CDR3 sequence is CASSQENRVYTQYF.

With regard to this clone: The read ends 3 residues early relative to the CDR3; the germline J gene fills the gap. This sequence joins TRBV5-1 and TRBJ2-3; 11 bases are shared with TRBD2. CDR1 is SGHRS and CDR2 is YFSETQ in the germline V gene. CDR3 length equals 15 residues. V gave up 4 bases and J gave up 4 bases; unmatched junction bases: 5. CDR3 bases read: TGCGCCAGCAGCGTTAGCGGGGGGGCGGCAGATACG. Protein sequence: CASSVSGGAADT. The whole CDR3 is CASSVSGGAADTQYF.

In regard to this clone: The CDR3 end falls 3 residues outside the read, so it is completed with the germline J gene. The chain uses TRBV19 and TRBJ1-5; D gene ambiguous. The CDR3 has 12 residues. V dropped 6 bases and J dropped 5 bases, with 8 bases sitting between them. CDR1 LNHDA and CDR2 SQIVND come from the germline V gene (reference sequence). The covered CDR3 bases are TGTGCCAGTAGAACCGTAGATCAGCCC. It yields the protein CASRTVDQP. The whole CDR3 region reads CASRTVDQPQHF.

The DNA read from the CDR3 is TGCGCCAGTGCAAGGGGGTACAGCTCCTACAATGAG. The encoded protein is CASARGYSSYNE. The whole CDR3 is CASARGYSSYNEQFF. This sequence joins TRBV5-1 and TRBJ2-1; the D gene is possibly TRBD1 (6 bases). Read data end 3 residues before the CDR3 end; the end is taken from the germline J gene. V gave up 8 bases and J gave up 0 bases, with 15 bases separating them. The CDR3 is 15 amino acids. Germline CDR1 and CDR2: SGHRS and YFSETQ. The full variable domain, its missing parts supplied by reference TRBV5-1 and TRBJ2-1, is KAGVTQTPRYLIKTRGQQVTLSCSPISGHRSVSWYQQTPGQGLQFLFEYFSETQRNKGNFPGRFSGRQFSNSRSEMNVSTLELGDSALYLCASARGYSSYNEQFFGPGTRLTVL.

Notes on this clone: Read data end 3 residues before the CDR3 end; the end is taken from the germline J gene. The J gene is TRBJ1-1, the V gene TRBV20-1, with no clear D. Germline V CDR1 and CDR2: DFQATT, SNEGSKA (reference sequence). The CDR3 is made up of 15 amino acids. Trimming shortened V by 0 bases and J by 1 base, and 12 bases separated the two germline ends. The CDR3 DNA, read in part, is TGCAGTGCTAGAGATTCCGGACTGGCGAACACTGAA. It specifies CSARDSGLANTE. The entire CDR3 sequence reads CSARDSGLANTEAFF.

Concerning this clone itself: The missing CDR3 end, 3 residues past where the read stops, is filled in from the germline J gene. The gene calls are TRBV2 and TRBJ2-7; D unresolved. Germline V gene lookup returns CDR1 SNHLY and CDR2 FYNNEI. Trimming took 5 bases from V and 3 from J, leaving 8 bases between them. This CDR3 is 12 amino acids long. The CDR3 reads CASSMSYYEQYF. The DNA read from the CDR3 is TGTGCCAGCAGTATGTCCTACTACGAG.

Worth noting for this clone: The read finishes 3 residues shy of the CDR3 end, and the germline J gene is used to complete it. V and J are TRBV7-9 and TRBJ2-7; 10 nucleotides line up with TRBD2. The CDR3 spans 14 residues. Germline CDR1 and CDR2: SEHNR and FQNEAQ (reference sequence). This chain's CDR3 is CSISWLAGAYEQYF. The CDR3 DNA, read in part, is TGTTCCATCAGCTGGCTAGCGGGGGCCTACGAG. The variable domain in full, completed from reference TRBV7-9 and TRBJ2-7, reads DTGVSQNPRHKITKRGQNVTFRCDPISEHNRLYWYRQTLGQGPEFLTYFQNEAQLEKSRLLSDRFSAERPKGSFSTLEIQRTEQGDSAMYLCSISWLAGAYEQYFGPGTRLTVT.

On this clone: With the read ending 3 residues before the CDR3 end, the germline J gene is used to fill in that end. This chain joins TRBV6-2 or TRBV6-3 and TRBJ1-1; D is perhaps TRBD1 (6 bases). The CDR3 covers 17 residues. Trimming took 2 bases from V and 7 from J, leaving 23 bases between them. The germline gives CDR1 MNHEY, CDR2 SVGEGT. The sequenced part of the CDR3 DNA is TGTGCCAGCAGTTACCCCCACCAGCGGTACAGGGTTGGTGAA. Amino acids: CASSYPHQRYRVGE. The CDR3 as a whole reads CASSYPHQRYRVGEAFF.

On this clone itself: The CDR3 end falls 3 residues outside the read, so it is completed with the germline J gene. This chain links TRBV5-1 with TRBJ2-3, with 8 nucleotides matching TRBD2. The germline V gene encodes CDR1 SGHRS and CDR2 YFSETQ. The V segment lost 5 bases and the J segment 7 bases; nucleotides outside the gene matches: 6. The CDR3 covers 13 residues. The sequenced part of the CDR3 DNA is TGCGCCAGCAGGCGGGAGGATTTTCATACG. The encoded protein is CASRREDFHT. The full CDR3 protein reads CASRREDFHTQYF.

Worth noting for this clone: The missing CDR3 end, 3 residues past where the read stops, is filled in from the germline J gene. This chain joins TRBV30 and TRBJ2-5, with D perhaps TRBD1 (6 bases). The CDR3 is made up of 13 amino acids. The germline gives CDR1 GTSNPN, CDR2 SVGIG (reference sequence). Trimming removed 2 bases at V and 3 bases at J, with 10 bases between. The DNA read from the CDR3 is TGTGCCTGGAGTCGTACAGGGAAAGAGACC. Protein sequence: CAWSRTGKET. The full CDR3 protein is CAWSRTGKETQYF.

With regard to this clone: Coverage ceases 3 residues before the CDR3 finishes, and the germline J gene fills in the end. The chain joins TRBV11-2 to TRBJ2-3, with D uncertain. The ends were cut back, 2 bases at V and 6 bases at J, with 6 bases in the middle. Per germline, CDR1 SGHAT and CDR2 FQNNGV. This CDR3 is 12 amino acids long. The part of the CDR3 DNA that was read is TGTGCCAGCAGCTTATCAGGTGATACG. Translated, it gives CASSLSGDT. The entire CDR3 protein is CASSLSGDTQYF.

Turning to this clone: The CDR3 end falls 3 residues outside the read, so it is completed with the germline J gene. V gene TRBV29-1 combines with J gene TRBJ2-7, with a tentative D call TRBD1 (5 bases). The CDR3 is made up of 13 amino acids. The ends were cut back, 6 bases at V and 2 bases at J, with 14 bases in the middle. Germline V lookup: CDR1 SQVTM, CDR2 ANQGSEA. CDR3 sequence reads: CSVATRQTYEQYF. The CDR3 bases that were read are TGCAGCGTGGCAACGAGACAGACCTACGAG.

To note about this clone: The read is 3 residues too short to cover the CDR3 end, so that end is filled in from the germline J gene. The chain carries TRBV7-9 and TRBJ2-7; D is perhaps TRBD2 (5 bases). The CDR3 length is 14 residues. Looked up from germline, CDR1 is SEHNR and CDR2 is FQNEAQ (reference sequence). The ends were cut back, 4 bases at V and 6 bases at J, with 16 bases in the middle. CDR3 DNA, as far as it was read: TGTGCCAGCAGCTCGCTAGCAATGGGCACCGAG. Translating gives CASSSLAMGTE. The entire CDR3 protein reads CASSSLAMGTEQYF.

This chain's CDR3 is CSARVTGGRTEAFF. CDR3 DNA (partial): TGCAGTGCTAGAGTAACAGGGGGCCGCACTGAA. The V call is TRBV20-1, the J call TRBJ1-1, with TRBD1 identical over 9 bases. The sequenced fragment ends 3 residues before the CDR3 boundary, so the rest is inferred from the germline J gene. Germline V gene data show CDR1 as DFQATT and CDR2 as SNEGSKA (reference sequence). CDR3 length: 14 amino acids. V lost 1 base to trimming and J lost 4 bases; unmatched junction nucleotides: 4.

In the case of this clone: Read coverage stops 3 residues before the CDR3 terminus; the germline J gene supplies the remainder. The chain combines TRBV7-8 with TRBJ2-3; 14 nucleotides agree with TRBD2. J gave up 0 bases and V 4 bases, and 6 bases lay outside the gene matches. This CDR3 comprises 18 residues. Germline CDR1 reads SGHVS; CDR2 reads FQNEAQ. CDR3 sequence: CASSSPGLAGASTDTQYF. CDR3 DNA (partial): TGTGCCAGCAGCTCCCCGGGACTAGCGGGAGCAAGCACAGATACG.

A remark on this clone: The CDR3 extends 3 residues past the end of the read, so its final part is completed from the germline J gene. V usage is TRBV20-1 and J usage is TRBJ2-1; 9 bases match TRBD2. Per the germline V gene, CDR1 is DFQATT and CDR2 is SNEGSKA (reference sequence). Losses at the gene ends were 6 bases for V and 9 bases for J; bases not matched to a gene: 12. The CDR3 is made up of 14 amino acids. The covered CDR3 bases are TGCAGTGCCCCCCTCGGCGGGGGGGCGAGTGAG. Amino acid sequence: CSAPLGGGASE. The CDR3 in full is CSAPLGGGASEQFF.

As for this clone: Read sequence stops 3 residues before the CDR3 end, and the germline J gene provides the missing end. This chain joins TRBV7-8 and TRBJ1-1; TRBD1 matches at 7 bases. Germline CDR1 and CDR2: SGHVS and FQNEAQ. J lost 1 base, V lost 1 base, and 9 bases had no gene match. The CDR3 spans 17 residues. CDR3 sequence: CASSLGYRGSRNTEAFF. CDR3 DNA (partial): TGTGCCAGCAGCTTAGGATACAGGGGATCGAGGAACACTGAA.

A remark on this clone: The read is 3 residues too short to cover the CDR3 end, so that end is filled in from the germline J gene. The gene calls are TRBV6-2 or TRBV6-3 and TRBJ1-1; a possible D gene is TRBD1 (5 bases). Germline values: CDR1 MNHEY, CDR2 SVGEGT. V dropped 2 bases and J dropped 7 bases, with 8 bases sitting between them. The CDR3 is 12 amino acids. The sequenced part of the CDR3 DNA is TGTGCCAGCAGTTACGAGGGGAATGAA. Its protein product is CASSYEGNE. The complete CDR3 reads CASSYEGNEAFF.